Included here is one T cell receptor beta chain sequence, with context. These data are taken from a study of blood T cell repertoires in COVID-19. Across the study: Sites in the United States, Italy and Spain provided acute and convalescent COVID-19 samples. T cells, B-cell-depleted T cells, or PBMCs provided the cDNA or gDNA that served as material.

This CDR3 is built from 14 residues. With 4 bases removed from V and 3 bases from J, the gap between germline ends came to 12 bases. Germline V gene lookup returns CDR1 SEHNR and CDR2 FQNEAQ (reference sequence). Source study methods: Using reference gene primer amplification, nucleated cell counts were estimated. Clones were sequenced by immunoSEQ multiplex PCR, and TCRdb holds only the in-frame ones, with some missing. V, J and clone size were drawn from that table, and D and trimming were deduced from the DNA. This sample has more than 100,000 clones, with approximately 87% found just once. The clonotype was recovered from a man between 70 and 80 years old with active COVID-19. This chain links TRBV7-9 with TRBJ1-1; tentatively, D is TRBD1 (5 bases). The sample was peripheral blood. CDR3 nucleotide sequence: TGTGCCAGCAGCTCCCAGACAGCCGACACTGAAGCTTTCTTT. As protein: CASSSQTADTEAFF.